This T cell receptor (beta chain) was obtained from a study of T cells in Graves' hyperthyroidism and ophthalmopathy. Study findings and constraints: Among clonotypes expanded in thyroid above 0.001, most were also found in blood.

The germline gives CDR1 LGHDT, CDR2 YNNKEL (reference sequence). Trimming stripped 4 bases from V and 5 bases from J, with 7 bases between. The CDR3 is 12 residues long. In the case of this clonotype: Antigen specificity is unknown.

Template material for amplifying TCR beta CDR3 regions consisted of RNA transcripts. The TCR CDR3 first-round RT-PCR relied on the HTBI primer set. TCRdb itself ran the multiplex PCR reads through MiXCR, one entry per CDR3 protein. The table lists some 350,000 distinct CDR3 sequences, about 15% of them singletons, with roughly a quarter in the top ten. Sequencing was performed on blood. The rearrangement uses TRBV3-1 and TRBJ2-3; D unresolved. This TCR was recovered from a woman younger than 30 with Graves' hyperthyroidism that later progressed to Graves' ophthalmopathy. The CDR3 region is CASSPTRDTQYF. The CDR3 bases are TGTGCCAGCAGCCCAACTCGAGATACGCAGTATTTT.